Listed here are 12 T cell receptor beta chains from one sample, sequenced in a study of cytomegalovirus exposure and HLA in healthy donors listed by TCRdb under 2017. Libraries came from the immunoSEQ multiplex PCR assay. The multiplex PCR relied on a mix of 60 forward primers for TCR Vbeta segments and 13 reverse primers for TCR Jbeta segments. TCRdb stores this immuneACCESS table with in-frame sequences only. Part of the clones is absent; in the studies checked, under half of the shortfall reflects unresolved V genes, and no reason is known for the rest. The sample records about 120,000 clones, less than 80% of which are singletons. Together, the top ten hold 8.5% to 9.5% of the sample. Material: PBMCs. The receptors derive from a woman between 40 and 50 years old in good health and CMV-seropositive.

Only a few counts were recorded for this clone. This sequence joins TRBV19 and TRBJ2-5, with D possibly being TRBD1 (6 bases). Per the germline V gene, CDR1 is LNHDA and CDR2 is SQIVND (reference sequence). The CDR3 loop spans 13 amino acids. Trimming removed 5 bases from V and 1 base from J, with 8 bases in between. The CDR3 loop reads CASSLGAQETQYF. CDR3 DNA sequence: TGTGCCAGTAGTTTGGGGGCCCAAGAGACCCAGTACTTC.

This chain uses TRBV4-2 with TRBJ2-1; TRBD2 might be the D (5 bases). Germline loops: CDR1 LGHNA, CDR2 YNFKEQ. The CDR3 contains 12 residues. The V and J ends lost 1 base and 9 bases respectively, with 7 bases between them. The CDR3 region is CASSQVAGEQFF. DNA of the CDR3: TGTGCCAGCAGCCAAGTCGCGGGTGAGCAGTTCTTC.

The rearrangement joins TRBV27 to TRBJ2-7, with a tentative D call TRBD1 (6 bases). V was shortened by 5 bases and J by 4 bases, with 12 bases between the two germline ends. Germline-derived CDR1 and CDR2 are MNHEY and SMNVEV (reference sequence). The CDR3 extends over 13 amino acids. The CDR3 here is CASSRGSEYEQYF. The DNA for the CDR3 is TGTGCCAGCAGTAGGGGGTCTGAGTACGAGCAGTACTTC.

This rearrangement joins TRBV5-8 to TRBJ2-3, with a possible D match to TRBD1 (6 bases). V lost 7 bases and J 0 bases, leaving 21 bases between the germline ends. Germline loops: CDR1 SGHTS, CDR2 YDEGEE. The CDR3 is made up of 17 amino acids. The CDR3 protein is CASSPRTDESSTDTQYF. The CDR3 region has the DNA TGTGCCAGCTCACCTCGGACAGACGAATCTAGCACAGATACGCAGTATTTT.

The chain links TRBV9 to TRBJ2-3; no definite D call. CDR1 and CDR2 from the germline V gene are SGDLS and YYNGEE. The CDR3 spans 14 residues. V lost 0 bases and J lost 0, with 5 bases in between. The CDR3 protein is CASSVGPSTDTQYF. As DNA, the CDR3 is TGTGCCAGCAGCGTAGGTCCTAGCACAGATACGCAGTATTTT.

The chain recombines TRBV6-6 with TRBJ1-5; TRBD1 might be the D (6 bases). Trimming shortened V by 6 bases and J by 4 bases, and 10 bases separated the two germline ends. The CDR3 spans 13 residues. CDR1 and CDR2 from the germline V gene are MNHNY and SVGAGI (reference sequence). This CDR3 is CASRRQVNQPQHF. In DNA form, the CDR3 reads TGTGCCAGCAGGAGACAGGTTAATCAGCCCCAGCATTTT.

This chain connects TRBV30 to TRBJ2-5; 8 bases map to TRBD2. Germline CDR1 is GTSNPN and CDR2 is SVGIG (reference sequence). This CDR3 is built from 14 residues. J was trimmed by 1 base and V by 2 bases; bases with no gene match: 3. CDR3 loop: CAWSPGLAQETQYF. As DNA, the CDR3 is TGTGCCTGGAGTCCCGGACTAGCCCAAGAGACCCAGTACTTC.

The chain carries TRBV5-1 and TRBJ2-3, with 10 nucleotides matching TRBD2. Germline V gene data show CDR1 as SGHRS and CDR2 as YFSETQ. With V trimmed by 0 bases and J by 5 bases, 6 bases remained unmatched. The CDR3 length is 16 residues. CDR3 coding DNA: TGCGCCAGCAGCTTGGAAGCGGGAGGGCCCGGAGATACGCAGTATTTT. It encodes CASSLEAGGPGDTQYF.

This clone has just a few counts. J is TRBJ1-1 and V is TRBV19; 7 bases align to TRBD1. Per germline, CDR1 LNHDA and CDR2 SQIVND (reference sequence). The CDR3 sequence is 14 residues long. V lost 3 bases to trimming and J lost 6 bases; unmatched junction nucleotides: 7. This CDR3 is CASSIGDRVSEAFF. As DNA, the CDR3 is TGTGCCAGTAGTATTGGAGACAGGGTCTCTGAAGCTTTCTTT. The whole variable domain, filled in from reference TRBV19 and TRBJ1-1, reads DGGITQSPKYLFRKEGQNVTLSCEQNLNHDAMYWYRQDPGQGLRLIYYSQIVNDFQKGDIAEGYSVSREKKESFPLTVTSAQKNPTAFYLCASSIGDRVSEAFFGQGTRLTVV.

On this clone: The junction shows a germline mismatch at one end, possibly a read error. The chain links TRBV6-1 to TRBJ2-7; D call uncertain. Germline lookup yields CDR1 MNHNS and CDR2 SASEGT. The CDR3 has 13 residues. The CDR3 DNA is TGTGCCGGCAGTGAAAACACCGCCTACGAGCAGTACTTC. Residues: CAGSENTAYEQYF.

V is TRBV5-1 and J is TRBJ1-3, with TRBD1 as a possible D gene (5 bases). Per the germline V gene, CDR1 is SGHRS and CDR2 is YFSETQ. The germline V and J ends were trimmed by 2 bases and 0 bases, with 9 bases remaining between them. The CDR3 has 15 residues. The CDR3 DNA sequence: TGCGCCAGCAGCTTAGACAGAGACTCTGGAAACACCATATATTTT. It yields the protein CASSLDRDSGNTIYF.

Only a few counts were recorded for this clone. This chain links TRBV6-6 with TRBJ1-1; D is unclear. This CDR3 has 14 residues. V was clipped by 3 bases and J by 4 bases, with 12 bases between them. From germline, CDR1 is MNHNY and CDR2 SVGAGI (reference sequence). CDR3 nucleotide sequence: TGTGCCAGCAGTTATGGAGGCAAACGCACTGAAGCTTTCTTT. Its protein is CASSYGGKRTEAFF.